These 9 T cell receptor beta chains share one sample of origin, sequenced in a study of T-cell memory formation after mild COVID-19. TCRdb re-derived calls from the 5' RACE reads in MiXCR, one entry per CDR3 protein. The table shows over 70,000 distinct CDR3 sequences, with about an eighth occurring only once. Sequencing used PBMCs or a T cell subset sorted from them (not recorded which). The source of these receptors is an adult woman who had mild COVID-19 (a few samples of this study predate the infection). Cell type and time point are not known.

This clonotype was picked up many times. V is TRBV7-9 and J is TRBJ2-2; possibly TRBD1 for D (6 bases). Germline lookup yields CDR1 SEHNR and CDR2 FQNEAQ (reference sequence). Trimming removed 4 bases at V and 1 base at J, with 22 bases between. CDR3 length: 19 residues. CDR3 in DNA: TGTGCCAGCAGCTCAATCTACCAGACCCGGACAGAGAACACCGGGGAGCTGTTTTTT. Encoded protein: CASSSIYQTRTENTGELFF.

In this sample, this clonotype turned up many times. This chain joins TRBV12-3 or TRBV12-4 and TRBJ2-3; 10 bases align to TRBD2. V dropped 4 bases and J dropped 2; count of bases not matched to a gene: 6. The CDR3 runs to 16 residues. CDR3 amino acids: CASSSSSGGITDTQYF. The CDR3 DNA sequence: TGTGCCAGCAGTTCCTCTAGCGGGGGAATCACAGATACGCAGTATTTT.

This clonotype has a count of ten or more. The chain couples TRBV29-1 to TRBJ1-4; TRBD1 agrees at 7 bases. V lost 5 bases, J lost 12 bases, and 6 bases stayed unmatched. The length of the CDR3 is 11 residues. From germline, CDR1 is SQVTM and CDR2 ANQGSEA. The CDR3 DNA is TGCAGCGTTATGGACAGGCGAGAACTGTTTTTT. This encodes CSVMDRRELFF.

This clonotype was counted a single time. The V gene is TRBV2, the J gene TRBJ1-1, with 7 bases identical to TRBD1. The trim removed 9 bases at V and 4 bases at J, leaving 5 bases unmatched. Germline loops: CDR1 SNHLY, CDR2 FYNNEI. The CDR3 contains 12 residues. Here the CDR3 reads CASDRDSTEAFF. The CDR3 DNA reads as TGTGCCAGTGACCGGGACAGCACTGAAGCTTTCTTT.

The chain recombines TRBV7-9 with TRBJ2-7; D is undetermined. Germline V gene sequence: CDR1 SEHNR, CDR2 FQNEAQ (reference sequence). Trimming shortened V by 4 bases and J by 5 bases, and 12 bases separated the two germline ends. The CDR3 runs 13 residues. CDR3 in DNA: TGTGCCAGCAGCTCAGAGGATCGTGACGAGCAGTACTTC. Protein product: CASSSEDRDEQYF.

By share of the sample, this clonotype is medium-sized. The CDR3 nucleotides read TGTGCCAGCTTAAAACAGGAGACCTACAATGAGCAGTTCTTC. The encoded protein is CASLKQETYNEQFF. The J gene is TRBJ2-1, the V gene TRBV5-4; D is possibly TRBD1 (5 bases). Germline loops: CDR1 SGHNT, CDR2 YYREEE (reference sequence). Trimming removed 7 bases at V and 2 bases at J, with 13 bases between. The CDR3 has 14 amino acids.

CDR3 nucleotides: TGTGCCAGCAGCTTAGCGGGGGGAACGTACAATGAGCAGTTCTTC. As protein: CASSLAGGTYNEQFF. The rearrangement uses TRBV7-6 and TRBJ2-1; a weak D match, TRBD2 (6 bases). The CDR3 runs 15 residues. Deletions cut 0 bases from V and 4 bases from J, with 10 bases between. Germline V gene sequence: CDR1 SGHVS, CDR2 FNYEAQ.

In this sample, this clonotype turned up many times. The chain recombines TRBV5-5 with TRBJ1-1, with no clear D. The CDR3 extends over 13 amino acids. Trimming left V 0 bases short and J 2 bases short, with 5 bases between. Looked up from germline, CDR1 is SGHKS and CDR2 is YYEKEE (reference sequence). CDR3 DNA: TGTGCCAGCAGCTTGGACTTAAACACTGAAGCTTTCTTT. Protein product: CASSLDLNTEAFF.

This clonotype was picked up a small number of times. The genes are TRBV3-2 and TRBJ2-3; no check of the table's D call, TRBD2, against the DNA was made. TRBV3-2 represents a pseudogene. The CDR3 has 16 residues. CDR3 nucleotides: TGTGCCAGCAGCTCACCGGGACTAGCGGCCACAGATACGCAGTATTTT. It specifies CASSSPGLAATDTQYF.